This TCR beta chain is from a study of blood T cells in healthy people across ages. V was cut by 3 bases and J by 15 bases, with 18 bases left in between. CDR1 is DFQATT and CDR2 is SNEGSKA in the germline V gene (reference sequence). The CDR3 contains 12 residues. PCR was performed a second time for about 7 to 11 cycles using a sample-barcoded 5' primer and a J-beta primer mix. TCRdb itself ran the 5' RACE reads through MiXCR, one entry per CDR3 protein. Seen here are hundreds of thousands of distinct CDR3 sequences, about 48% observed once, and the top ten hold over 10%. This TCR came from a man aged 25-45 years in good health. Input material: blood. V is TRBV20-1 and J is TRBJ2-1; possibly TRBD2 for D (7 bases). The CDR3 DNA reads TGCAGTGCTAGCTCCCCGGGGGGCGGCTTGTTCTTC. Amino acid sequence: CSASSPGGGLFF.